This T cell receptor (beta chain) derives from a study of shared clonotypes between healthy human individuals. V shed 0 bases and J shed 12 bases, with 21 bases lying between them. Germline loops: CDR1 LNHDA, CDR2 SQIVND (reference sequence). The CDR3 has 16 residues. Worth noting for this clone: The antigen is not known.

Clones were read by immunoSEQ multiplex PCR, and TCRdb kept only the in-frame ones, dropping some. The sample shows a few million clones, over 90% of them seen only once. Overall study findings and caveats: Generally, estimated richness proved larger in naive subsets than it did in memory subsets.

Sequencing input: naive CD4+ T cells from PBMCs. The subset: CD45RA+ positively selected. The V call is TRBV19, the J call TRBJ2-1, with D possibly matching TRBD2 (6 bases). The clonotype comes from a man younger than 30 in good health. Some clones in this sample may be carry-over from other donors' samples. DNA of the CDR3: TGTGCCAGTAGTATAGACATGCGGGACCGCTCTTTTGGGCAGTTCTTC. This translates into CASSIDMRDRSFGQFF.